This T cell receptor (beta chain) was observed in a study of monozygotic twins with inflammatory bowel disease (dated by TCRdb to the late 2010s). Background on the whole study: A total of about 28 monozygotic twin pairs were included in the full study, comprising nine German pairs (four IBD-concordant, five IBD-discordant) and 19 IBD-discordant Danish pairs. The search for disease-associated traits relied mainly on comparing, within discordant pairs, IBD patients with their genetically identical healthy co-twins. Each individual had, on average, about 151 000 unique TCRalpha sequences and 181 000 unique TCRbeta sequences available for analysis. What the work shows at the level of the full study, not this receptor alone: No single strong signal or clonotype linked to IBD turned up in the results, so the idea that one exists was not supported. Because patients were on differing immunosuppressive treatments, the repertoires may have picked up extra background noise and inter-individual variability. Repertoire similarity did not differ between concordant and discordant twins, possibly due to limited statistical power. Measured by the inverse Simpson index, TCRbeta repertoire diversity was lower in IBD patients than in their healthy co-twins. Fewer clonotypes were shared with other individuals by IBD patients than by healthy twins, most markedly in patients showing signs of disease activity. The analysis was unable to tell different T cell subtypes apart.

About this clonotype itself: Its cognate antigen has yet to be identified.

From each donor, a roughly 2.6 ml peripheral blood sample was collected into PAXgene tubes and stored at -80 degrees C. Total RNA was isolated from whole blood with the PAXgene blood miRNA kit on an automated QIAcube, without T cell sorting. Peripheral blood from monozygotic twin pairs concordant or discordant for inflammatory bowel disease was subjected to deep TCRalpha and TCRbeta repertoire profiling with unique molecular barcoding. Smoking habits were recorded for all twin pairs, and each individual was classified as a current, former or never smoker. As encoded in the germline V gene (reference sequence), CDR1 is DFQATT while CDR2 is SNEGSKA. The CDR3, from cysteine to phenylalanine, totals 14 residues. DNA for this receptor is not on file. The protocol used for the library was 5' RACE. For each TCR library, about 4,000 ng of total RNA was used. cDNA was synthesized with SMARTScribe reverse transcriptase in eight separate reactions per sample. Unique molecular identifiers containing a 6-nucleotide sample barcode were introduced through template switching during cDNA synthesis. TCRalpha and TCRbeta cDNA was amplified by two nested PCRs of approximately 17 and 9 cycles, with bead purification after each PCR. Before amplification, the cDNA was treated with uracil DNA-glycosylase and purified using the QIAquick PCR purification kit. In the second PCR, Illumina TruSeq-compatible adapters and sample-specific barcodes were added. TapeStation and Qubit were used to check library quality and concentration, and about 4.5 ng of each library was pooled. The pooled libraries were sequenced with 2 x 100 bp reads and custom sequencing primers on an Illumina HiSeq2500 single-index Rapid Run. The study's own analysis went as follows. MiGEC version 1.2.6 was used for UMI-based consensus assembly to correct PCR and sequencing errors. V(D)J alignment, clonotype assembly and CDR3 extraction were performed with MiXCR version 2.1.1. Gene usage, clonotype sharing and MAIT/NKT TCR abundance were normalised by analysing the top 1000, 10 000 and 20 000 clonotypes per sample. Diversity was computed as the inverse Simpson index with the vegan R package after downsampling to 27 000 UMIs. Paired Mann-Whitney U tests were applied to discordant twin pairs, and Benjamini-Hochberg correction was used for multiple testing. Reads reprocessed by TCRdb are summarized as one entry per CDR3 protein sequence, and DNA is absent. TCRdb's processing, not the authors', yielded these V and J calls. This sample's table contains under 150,000 distinct CDR3 sequences. The top ten constitute 2% to 3% of the sample.

What was sequenced was blood. The sequence was obtained from a human donor with ulcerative colitis or Crohn's disease, or a healthy co-twin of an affected twin (not recorded which). The rearranged chain carries TRBV20-1 and TRBJ1-5. The CDR3 region: CSARKGSSNQPQHF.